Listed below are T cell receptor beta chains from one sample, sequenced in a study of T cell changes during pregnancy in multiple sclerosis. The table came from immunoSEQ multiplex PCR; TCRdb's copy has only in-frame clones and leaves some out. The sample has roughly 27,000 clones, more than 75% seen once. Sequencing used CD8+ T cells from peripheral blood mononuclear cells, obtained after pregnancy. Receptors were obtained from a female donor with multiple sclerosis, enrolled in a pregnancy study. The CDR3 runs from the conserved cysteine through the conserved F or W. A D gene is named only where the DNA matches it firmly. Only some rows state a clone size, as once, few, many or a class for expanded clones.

CDR3 DNA: TGTGCCAGCAGCACTAGCGGGGGGCCAAATGAGCAGTTCTTC; CDR3 protein: CASSTSGGPNEQFF; J gene: TRBJ2-1; clone size: -; V gene: TRBV9; D gene: TRBD2
CDR3 DNA: TGTGCCAGTAGTATTTCCTACTATGGCTACACCTTC; CDR3 protein: CASSISYYGYTF; J gene: TRBJ1-2; clone size: -; V gene: TRBV19; D gene: -
CDR3 DNA: TGTGCCAGCAGGCCCTTGGGCTCTTATACGCAGTATTTT; CDR3 protein: CASRPLGSYTQYF; J gene: TRBJ2-3; clone size: -; V gene: TRBV6-1; D gene: -
CDR3 DNA: TGTGCCAGCAGCTCAACAGGGGACTCCTACAATGAGCAGTTCTTC; CDR3 protein: CASSSTGDSYNEQFF; J gene: TRBJ2-1; clone size: once; V gene: TRBV13; D gene: TRBD1
CDR3 DNA: TGTGCCAGTAGTATGGGACAGAACCAGGGTACGCAGTATTTT; CDR3 protein: CASSMGQNQGTQYF; J gene: TRBJ2-3; clone size: -; V gene: TRBV19; D gene: TRBD1
CDR3 DNA: TGTGCCAGCAGGGAACAGGGAGTGGGGCAGTACTTC; CDR3 protein: CASREQGVGQYF; J gene: TRBJ2-7; clone size: -; V gene: TRBV27; D gene: -
CDR3 DNA: TGTGCCAGCGGTCCGGGACAGCTCAAGTATTTT; CDR3 protein: CASGPGQLKYF; J gene: TRBJ2-3; clone size: -; V gene: TRBV2; D gene: TRBD1
CDR3 DNA: TGCGCCAGCGGGTCACTCGGGACTTCGGACAGGGAGACCCAGTACTTC; CDR3 protein: CASGSLGTSDRETQYF; J gene: TRBJ2-5; clone size: -; V gene: TRBV5-1; D gene: -
CDR3 DNA: TGCGCCAGCAGCCAAGGACTGGACACTAGCACAGATACGCAGTATTTT; CDR3 protein: CASSQGLDTSTDTQYF; J gene: TRBJ2-3; clone size: -; V gene: TRBV4-3; D gene: -
CDR3 DNA: TGTGCCAGCAGCCGGACAGGGATAATGAATGAGCAGTTCTTC; CDR3 protein: CASSRTGIMNEQFF; J gene: TRBJ2-1; clone size: -; V gene: TRBV5-6; D gene: TRBD1
CDR3 DNA: TGTGCCAGCAGCTTATATGGACTAGCGGGGGGGCCATGGGATGAGCAGTTCTTC; CDR3 protein: CASSLYGLAGGPWDEQFF; J gene: TRBJ2-1; clone size: -; V gene: TRBV5-8; D gene: TRBD2
CDR3 DNA: TGTGCCAGCAGCCCCCAGGACTATGGCTACACCTTC; CDR3 protein: CASSPQDYGYTF; J gene: TRBJ1-2; clone size: -; V gene: TRBV5-4; D gene: -
CDR3 DNA: TGCAGCGTTGACCGGAACACTGAAGCTTTCTTT; CDR3 protein: CSVDRNTEAFF; J gene: TRBJ1-1; clone size: few; V gene: TRBV29-1; D gene: -
CDR3 DNA: TGTGCCAGCAGCTTAGTCGGGTCAGAGCTGTTTTTT; CDR3 protein: CASSLVGSELFF; J gene: TRBJ1-4; clone size: -; V gene: TRBV11-2; D gene: -
CDR3 DNA: TGTGCCAGCAGGGGGCATACGCAGTATTTT; CDR3 protein: CASRGHTQYF; J gene: TRBJ2-3; clone size: -; V gene: TRBV2; D gene: -
CDR3 DNA: TGTGCCAGCAGTTTACGGGGGGCGGGCACAGATACGCAGTATTTT; CDR3 protein: CASSLRGAGTDTQYF; J gene: TRBJ2-3; clone size: -; V gene: TRBV27; D gene: -
CDR3 DNA: TGTGCCAGCAGCTTATTCGGACAGAACTACGAGCAGTACTTC; CDR3 protein: CASSLFGQNYEQYF; J gene: TRBJ2-7; clone size: many; V gene: TRBV7-9; D gene: -
CDR3 DNA: TGTGCCAGCAGTGAAGGGCGGGGGGCCCACACAGATACGCAGTATTTT; CDR3 protein: CASSEGRGAHTDTQYF; J gene: TRBJ2-3; clone size: -; V gene: TRBV6-1; D gene: TRBD2
CDR3 DNA: TGTGCCTGGAGTGTGGGGGTAGCGGGGGGGGAGACCCAGTACTTC; CDR3 protein: CAWSVGVAGGETQYF; J gene: TRBJ2-5; clone size: -; V gene: TRBV30; D gene: TRBD2
CDR3 DNA: TGTGCCAGCAGCTTAGGGGGGGATAGGGATCTCACAGATACGCAGTATTTT; CDR3 protein: CASSLGGDRDLTDTQYF; J gene: TRBJ2-3; clone size: -; V gene: TRBV7-9; D gene: -
CDR3 DNA: TGTGCCTCCAAGACAGGGACGCACACCGGGGAGCTGTTTTTT; CDR3 protein: CASKTGTHTGELFF; J gene: TRBJ2-2; clone size: -; V gene: TRBV19; D gene: TRBD1
CDR3 DNA: TGTGCCATCAGTGACCCGACAGCCGATGACTCCTACGAGCAGTACTTC; CDR3 protein: CAISDPTADDSYEQYF; J gene: TRBJ2-7; clone size: -; V gene: TRBV10-3; D gene: -
CDR3 DNA: TGTGCCAGCAGTGACGGGACTAGCGGGGGGGATACGCAGTATTTT; CDR3 protein: CASSDGTSGGDTQYF; J gene: TRBJ2-3; clone size: -; V gene: TRBV6-4; D gene: TRBD2
CDR3 DNA: TGCGCCAGCAGTGAGGGCAACGAGCAGTACTTC; CDR3 protein: CASSEGNEQYF; J gene: TRBJ2-7; clone size: -; V gene: TRBV10-2; D gene: -
CDR3 DNA: TGCGCCAGCAGCACCGGGACTAGCGACCAAGAGACCCAGTACTTC; CDR3 protein: CASSTGTSDQETQYF; J gene: TRBJ2-5; clone size: -; V gene: TRBV4-1; D gene: TRBD2
CDR3 DNA: TGCAGCGCTGGGACAGGGGAAACTGAAGCTTTCTTT; CDR3 protein: CSAGTGETEAFF; J gene: TRBJ1-1; clone size: once; V gene: TRBV29-1; D gene: TRBD1
CDR3 DNA: TGCGCCAGCAGCCAAGATGGGCAGCAAGAGACCCAGTACTTC; CDR3 protein: CASSQDGQQETQYF; J gene: TRBJ2-5; clone size: -; V gene: TRBV4-3; D gene: -
CDR3 DNA: TGTGCCAGCAGCCCCCAGACTAGCGGGGTCGCCTACGAGCAGTACTTC; CDR3 protein: CASSPQTSGVAYEQYF; J gene: TRBJ2-7; clone size: -; V gene: TRBV5-5; D gene: TRBD2
CDR3 DNA: TGCGCCAGCCCCCCCGGACTCTACATCTACAATGAGCAGTTCTTC; CDR3 protein: CASPPGLYIYNEQFF; J gene: TRBJ2-1; clone size: -; V gene: TRBV23-1; D gene: -